One and the same sample provided the 28 T cell receptor beta chains below, sequenced in a study of Graves' ophthalmopathy and Graves' hyperthyroidism. Amplification from RNA transcripts yielded the TCR beta CDR3 regions. Scientists carried out first-round RT-PCR using HTBI primers and then a second-round multiplex PCR. One entry per CDR3 protein, called by TCRdb with MiXCR from the multiplex PCR reads. The table includes some 350,000 distinct CDR3 sequences, about a sixth detected once. Sample: peripheral blood. The receptors here all came from an adult woman with stable Graves' hyperthyroidism.

This clonotype was found a few times. This sequence joins TRBV28 and TRBJ2-7; no reliable D call. Trimming shortened V by 3 bases and J by 5 bases, and 11 bases separated the two germline ends. CDR1 is MDHEN and CDR2 is SYDVKM in the germline V gene. There are 13 residues in the CDR3. The CDR3 sequence is CASSLKMSNEQYF. The CDR3 DNA sequence: TGTGCCAGCAGTTTGAAGATGTCCAACGAGCAGTACTTC.

This clonotype was seen at least ten times. This chain uses TRBV4-1 with TRBJ2-5, with D possibly being TRBD2 (6 bases). The V end was cut by 4 bases, the J end by 5 bases, with 11 bases between. Germline loops: CDR1 MGHRA, CDR2 YSYEKL. The CDR3 extends over 13 amino acids. In nucleotides, the CDR3 is TGCGCCAGCAGCCCAAGGCTAGCGGAGACCCAGTACTTC. This gives the protein CASSPRLAETQYF.

This clonotype has ten or more counts. The rearrangement links TRBV20-1 to TRBJ2-4, with D perhaps TRBD2 (8 bases). Between the trimmed V and J ends, which lost 3 bases and 12 bases, there was a span of 45 bases. The CDR3 contains 22 residues. The germline V gene encodes CDR1 DFQATT and CDR2 SNEGSKA (reference sequence). The CDR3 here is CSARGRGVVTDPSSGIFGSQYF. DNA of the CDR3: TGCAGTGCTAGGGGCAGGGGGGTAGTCACCGACCCCAGTAGCGGGATTTTTGGGAGTCAGTACTTC.

Ten or more counts support this clonotype. The rearrangement uses TRBV7-2 and TRBJ2-7; weak D call: TRBD1 (5 bases). Between the trimmed V and J ends, which lost 4 bases and 6 bases, there was a span of 13 bases. Germline V gene data show CDR1 as SGHTA and CDR2 as FQGNSA. This CDR3 is built from 13 residues. CDR3 coding DNA: TGTGCCAGCAGCTATTCAAGTGGGGCCGAGCAGTACTTC. It translates to CASSYSSGAEQYF.

This clonotype has ten or more counts. Here the CDR3 reads CAWKGGGETQYF. Written as DNA, the CDR3 is TGTGCCTGGAAAGGGGGCGGGGAGACCCAGTACTTC. The chain has TRBV30 and TRBJ2-5; 7 nucleotides match TRBD1. This CDR3 region has 12 residues. After removal of 4 bases from V and 5 bases from J, the junction contained 4 bases not matched to a gene. Germline CDR1 GTSNPN, CDR2 SVGIG (reference sequence).

This clonotype was observed at least ten times. The V gene is TRBV27, the J gene TRBJ2-7; D is unclear. V lost 0 bases to trimming and J lost 1 base, with 7 bases between them. The CDR3 is made up of 14 amino acids. From germline, CDR1 is MNHEY and CDR2 SMNVEV (reference sequence). CDR3: CASSLSELSYEQYF. CDR3 nucleotides: TGTGCCAGCAGTTTATCGGAACTTTCCTACGAGCAGTACTTC.

This clonotype was detected many times. The rearrangement joins TRBV28 to TRBJ1-2, with D unclear. The CDR3 runs 12 residues. V shed 5 bases and J shed 8 bases, with 12 bases lying between them. Germline V gives CDR1 MDHEN, CDR2 SYDVKM. The CDR3 is CASSMGSFGYTF. In DNA form, the CDR3 reads TGTGCCAGCAGTATGGGTTCTTTCGGCTACACCTTC.

The chain links TRBV20-1 to TRBJ2-7; 12 nucleotides align to TRBD2. The CDR3 is 15 amino acids. V gave up 5 bases and J gave up 4 bases; unmatched junction bases: 9. The germline V gene has CDR1 DFQATT and CDR2 SNEGSKA (reference sequence). The DNA for the CDR3 is TGCAGTGCTTTACCATCCGGGACTAGCGGGTACGAGCAGTACTTC. It specifies CSALPSGTSGYEQYF.

This clonotype was recorded at least ten times. The chain is built from TRBV10-3 and TRBJ2-5; D is undetermined. V shed 6 bases and J shed 5 bases, with 13 bases lying between them. The CDR3 runs 13 residues. The germline V gene encodes CDR1 ENHRY and CDR2 SYGVKD. CDR3 amino acids: CAIRAPLGETQYF. For the CDR3, the DNA is TGTGCCATCAGGGCTCCGCTCGGGGAGACCCAGTACTTC.

This clonotype was recorded many times. The chain joins TRBV29-1 to TRBJ2-7; D possibly uses TRBD1 or TRBD2 (5 bases each). From germline, CDR1 is SQVTM and CDR2 ANQGSEA. V gave up 4 bases and J gave up 2 bases, with 9 bases separating them. The CDR3 covers 12 residues. In nucleotides, the CDR3 is TGCAGCGTTGGAGGGACGGCCTACGAGCAGTACTTC. Its protein is CSVGGTAYEQYF.

The V gene is TRBV6-1, the J gene TRBJ1-2, with a tentative D call TRBD1 (5 bases). CDR1 and CDR2 (germline): MNHNS, SASEGT. The CDR3 consists of 14 residues. Trimming pared 3 bases from V and 5 bases from J, leaving 13 bases between. CDR3 sequence: CASSEGTRDYGYTF. The CDR3 DNA sequence: TGTGCCAGCAGTGAGGGGACTCGTGATTATGGCTACACCTTC.

This clonotype was detected many times. The chain employs TRBV7-9 and TRBJ2-7; D is unclear. This CDR3 is built from 14 residues. Germline V gives CDR1 SEHNR, CDR2 FQNEAQ (reference sequence). V was cut by 2 bases and J by 2 bases, with 10 bases left in between. The CDR3 protein is CASSLLAVPYEQYF. The DNA for the CDR3 is TGTGCCAGCAGCTTATTGGCGGTCCCCTACGAGCAGTACTTC.

Many counts were recorded for this clonotype. The V gene is TRBV6-1, the J gene TRBJ2-5; a possible D gene is TRBD1 (6 bases). The germline V gene encodes CDR1 MNHNS and CDR2 SASEGT. This CDR3 has 14 amino acids. The V gene lost 6 bases and the J gene lost 6 bases, with 17 bases spanning the gap. The CDR3: CASSPTGFGKTQYF. The CDR3 coding sequence is TGTGCCAGCAGCCCCACAGGGTTCGGAAAGACCCAGTACTTC.

The table lists this clonotype with many counts. This rearrangement joins TRBV12-3 or TRBV12-4 to TRBJ2-5; 9 bases are a match to TRBD1. This CDR3 is built from 15 residues. Trimming cost V 1 base and J 4 bases; bases outside gene matches: 4. CDR3 nucleotides: TGTGCCAGCAGTTTAGGAACAGGGGGCAGAGAGACCCAGTACTTC. This gives the protein CASSLGTGGRETQYF.

CDR3 nucleotide sequence: TGTGCCAGCCAATTAAGGCCGGGGGGGTACTACGAGCAGTACTTC. Residues: CASQLRPGGYYEQYF. The chain employs TRBV12-3 or TRBV12-4 and TRBJ2-7; TRBD2 matches 8 bases. The CDR3 runs to 15 residues. The junction had 12 bases not matched to a gene; V was cut back by 8 bases and J by 3 bases.

This clonotype was recorded many times. The chain employs TRBV5-5 and TRBJ2-5; D is uncertain. Germline V gene sequence: CDR1 SGHKS, CDR2 YYEKEE (reference sequence). V was trimmed by 0 bases and J by 5 bases, leaving 11 bases between them. This CDR3 has 14 amino acids. CDR3 nucleotides: TGTGCCAGCAGCTTGGGGGGTTTGCGTGAGACCCAGTACTTC. Translation: CASSLGGLRETQYF.

This clonotype was found many times. The chain recombines TRBV24-1 with TRBJ2-7; unclear D gene. Germline V gene data show CDR1 as KGHDR and CDR2 as SFDVKD. V lost 5 bases and J 5 bases, leaving 15 bases between the germline ends. This CDR3 has 14 residues. The CDR3 sequence: CATSVESGEDEQYF. Here the CDR3 DNA reads TGTGCCACCAGTGTAGAGAGTGGAGAGGACGAGCAGTACTTC.

This sequence joins TRBV12-3 or TRBV12-4 and TRBJ2-7, with TRBD1 identical over 9 bases. Trimming cost V 6 bases and J 6 bases; bases outside gene matches: 6. CDR3 length: 13 residues. CDR3 protein: CASSPTGGGEQYF. CDR3 in DNA: TGTGCCAGCAGCCCCACAGGGGGCGGCGAGCAGTACTTC.

Concerning this clonotype: A junction boundary mismatches the germline segment, possibly from a read error. The CDR3: CGARPDGSTSGRAAYYEQYF. CDR3 sequence (DNA): TGCGGTGCTAGACCGGATGGGAGCACTAGCGGGAGGGCCGCTTACTACGAGCAGTACTTC. The chain is built from TRBV20-1 and TRBJ2-7, with TRBD2 identical over 13 bases. The CDR3 totals 20 residues. Germline CDR1 and CDR2: DFQATT and SNEGSKA (reference sequence).

This clonotype was seen at least ten times. This chain links TRBV6-7 with TRBJ2-7; TRBD2 might be the D (5 bases). TRBV6-7 is marked as an open reading frame, function uncertain. Trimming cost V 8 bases and J 3 bases, with 14 bases left between them. This CDR3 has 13 amino acids. Written as DNA, the CDR3 is TGTGCCAGCCTGGGGAGCAATGACTACGAGCAGTACTTC. Its protein is CASLGSNDYEQYF.

The genes are TRBV6-2 or TRBV6-3 and TRBJ1-1, with D perhaps matching TRBD1 (6 bases). The CDR3 spans 16 residues. Germline values: CDR1 MNHEY, CDR2 SVGEGT. V lost 7 bases and J 1 base, leaving 19 bases between the germline ends. The CDR3 DNA sequence: TGTGCCAGCACTATGAGACAGGTCCTGACGAACACTGAAGCTTTCTTT. Protein product: CASTMRQVLTNTEAFF.

This clonotype was observed many times. The chain couples TRBV5-1 to TRBJ2-7; D remains unclear. Germline V gene sequence: CDR1 SGHRS, CDR2 YFSETQ. The CDR3 runs 14 residues. Between the trimmed V and J ends, which lost 2 bases and 4 bases, there was a span of 13 bases. CDR3 sequence reads: CASSLGGIGYEQYF. The CDR3 DNA reads TGCGCCAGCAGCTTAGGCGGCATTGGTTACGAGCAGTACTTC.

This clonotype was observed many times. The chain has TRBV28 and TRBJ1-1; D perhaps matches TRBD1 (5 bases). The CDR3 has 14 amino acids. The V end was cut by 3 bases, the J end by 8 bases, with 16 bases between. Per germline, CDR1 MDHEN and CDR2 SYDVKM. CDR3 region: CASSFPPMTAEAFF. The CDR3 DNA reads TGTGCCAGCAGTTTTCCACCGATGACAGCCGAAGCTTTCTTT.

This clonotype came up many times. The V gene is TRBV6-9, the J gene TRBJ2-7; 10 bases map to TRBD1. CDR3 length equals 14 residues. Trimming removed 6 bases from V and 5 bases from J; junction bases left unmatched: 7. Per germline, CDR1 MNHGY and CDR2 SVAAGI. The CDR3 region has the DNA TGTGCCAGCAGCCCGGACAGGGGGGGCAACGAGCAGTACTTC. It is translated as CASSPDRGGNEQYF.

At least ten counts were recorded for this clonotype. In DNA, the CDR3 is TGTGCCTACCGGGACAGCGAATACGAGCAGTACTTC. Amino acids: CAYRDSEYEQYF. The gene calls are TRBV10-3 and TRBJ2-7; 7 bases are a match to TRBD1. CDR1 is ENHRY, CDR2 SYGVKD, per germline. The CDR3 has 12 amino acids. V trimming: 11 bases; J trimming: 4 bases; junction bases outside the gene matches: 8.

This clonotype was recorded many times. The CDR3 sequence: CAWSRQGDSPLHF. The DNA of the CDR3 is TGTGCCTGGAGCCGACAGGGAGATTCACCCCTCCACTTT. The chain has TRBV30 and TRBJ1-6, with 7 bases lining up with TRBD1. With 3 bases clipped from V and 8 bases from J, the junction kept 4 bases outside the gene matches. This CDR3 is built from 13 residues. Per the germline V gene, CDR1 is GTSNPN and CDR2 is SVGIG (reference sequence). Looking up the rest from reference TRBV30 and TRBJ1-6 gives the full variable domain: SQTIHQWPATLVQPVGSPLSLECTVEGTSNPNLYWYRQAAGRGLQLLFYSVGIGQISSEVPQNLSASRPQDRQFILSSKKLLLSDSGFYLCAWSRQGDSPLHFGNGTRLTVT.

This clonotype was seen ten or more times. CDR3 amino acids: CASSPVYGGNYGYTF. CDR3 sequence (DNA): TGTGCCAGCAGCCCGGTCTACGGGGGCAACTATGGCTACACCTTC. The chain joins TRBV12-3 or TRBV12-4 to TRBJ1-2; possibly TRBD1 for D (6 bases). Trimming stripped 6 bases from V and 2 bases from J, with 16 bases between. This CDR3 has 15 amino acids.

This clonotype was seen many times. V is TRBV7-9 and J is TRBJ2-7; TRBD2 matches at 7 bases. The CDR3 is made up of 13 amino acids. V lost 3 bases and J lost 6; bases outside the gene matches: 5. CDR1 is SEHNR and CDR2 is FQNEAQ in the germline V gene (reference sequence). CDR3: CASSFLSGTEQYF. In DNA, the CDR3 is TGTGCCAGCAGCTTCCTCAGCGGGACCGAGCAGTACTTC.